The sequence of this T cell receptor (beta chain) was determined in a study of cytomegalovirus exposure and HLA in healthy donors. Germline CDR1 reads LNHDA; CDR2 reads SQIVND (reference sequence). V dropped 3 bases and J dropped 0 bases, with 9 bases sitting between them. This CDR3 region has 15 residues. PCR employed 60 Vbeta and 13 Jbeta primers. Authors' analysis steps: About 10 million shared chains were among around 80 million unique TCR beta chains counted in a later analysis. The assay was immunoSEQ multiplex PCR, and TCRdb's table has in-frame clones only and misses some. Clone size and V and J calls were adopted from that table, with D and trimming inferred from the DNA. The sample gives about 160,000 clones, around 84% of which show up once; roughly 2.2% is in the top ten.

The chain is built from TRBV19 and TRBJ1-5; D not certain. The sample taken for sequencing was PBMCs. This receptor was identified in a man aged 18-30 years in good health and CMV-seropositive. The CDR3 nucleotides are TGTGCCAGTAGTATGGGCAGGAATAGCAATCAGCCCCAGCATTTT. Translated: CASSMGRNSNQPQHF.